This TCR beta chain was recovered during a study of OX40 agonist ivuxolimab in advanced cancers. Assay used: immunoSEQ multiplex PCR; TCRdb lists only in-frame clones, some missing. This table has around 70,000 clones, 75% to 95% appearing once. The CDR3 runs 15 residues. V lost 3 bases, J lost 5 bases, and 19 bases lay in between. CDR1 GTSNPN and CDR2 SVGIG come from the germline V gene (reference sequence). This sequence was found in an adult with an advanced solid tumor such as melanoma, head and neck, liver or kidney cancer. V usage is TRBV30 and J usage is TRBJ1-2; weak D call: TRBD1 (6 bases). The sequenced sample was CD4+ or CD8+ T cells sorted from blood, obtained in a trial of the OX40 agonist ivuxolimab. The CDR3 region is CAWRPSGGARYGYTF. The CDR3 DNA is TGTGCCTGGAGGCCCAGTGGGGGGGCGCGATATGGCTACACCTTC.